Presented here are 2 T cell receptor beta chains from one specimen sequenced in a study of CD8+CD57+ T cells in acquired aplastic anemia. The template for TCR beta VDJ and CDR3 sequence profiling was genomic DNA. TCRdb used MiXCR to reprocess the reads, holding one entry per CDR3 protein. The sample contains hundreds of thousands of distinct CDR3 sequences, approximately 70% of which appear only once. Sequencing was performed on sorted CD4+, CD8+, or CD8+CD57+ T cells (not recorded which) from PBMCs. Receptors were obtained from a human donor in good health, serving as a control.

A single count supports this clonotype. This sequence joins TRBV5-6 and TRBJ2-5; D is tentatively TRBD1 or TRBD2 (5 bases each). The germline V gene encodes CDR1 SGHDT and CDR2 YYEEEE. Between the trimmed V and J ends, which lost 0 bases and 4 bases, there was a span of 10 bases. The CDR3 spans 14 residues. The CDR3 DNA sequence: TGTGCCAGCAGCTTGGAAAATGGGGGAGAGACCCAGTACTTC. This codes for CASSLENGGETQYF.

About this clonotype itself: Germline is not matched at one junction end, which may reflect a read error. The V and J genes are TRBV2 and TRBJ2-7; D ambiguous. Germline CDR1 is SNHLY and CDR2 is FYNNEI. The CDR3 has 15 amino acids. This CDR3 is CASSTGPLSYDQYFF. In DNA form, the CDR3 reads TGTGCCAGCAGCACCGGGCCTTTGAGCTACGACCAGTACTTCTTC. Based on the CDR3 plus reference TRBV2 and TRBJ2-7, the full variable domain is EPEVTQTPSHQVTQMGQEVILRCVPISNHLYFYWYRQILGQKVEFLVSFYNNEISEKSEIFDDQFSVERPDGSNFTLKIRSTKLEDSAMYFCASSTGPLSYDQYFFGPGTRLTVT.